This T cell receptor (beta chain) was retrieved from a study of blood T cell repertoires in COVID-19. Study details: T cells, B-cell-depleted T cells, or PBMCs supplied cDNA or gDNA.

In the authors' workflow: From reference gene primer amplification, estimates of nucleated cell counts were derived. Only in-frame clones appear in the TCRdb table, and some are missing; sequencing was by immunoSEQ multiplex PCR. From that table come the V and J calls and clone size; the DNA was used to work out D and trimming. This sample has about 380,000 clones, with 88% found just once. This CDR3 comprises 15 residues. CDR1 and CDR2 from the germline V gene are SEHNR and FQNEAQ (reference sequence). The V gene end was trimmed by 6 bases and the J gene end by 4 bases; junction bases not matched to a gene: 12. This clone showed up just once. Ages ranged from roughly 18 to 95 years, with residence in approximately 25 US areas. Participant-reported clinical history was the basis for cohort assignment.

The sample taken for sequencing was PBMCs or T cells enriched from blood (not recorded which). The J gene is TRBJ2-7, the V gene TRBV7-9, with 7 bases aligning to TRBD1. The receptor's source is a young woman who had recovered from COVID-19. CDR3 sequence reads: CASRHSQGERYEQYF. The CDR3 nucleotides are TGTGCCAGCAGACATTCTCAGGGGGAGAGGTACGAGCAGTACTTC.